This T cell receptor beta chain was sequenced during a study of blood T cells in healthy people across ages. This CDR3 region has 15 residues. V lost 1 base and J lost 2; bases outside the gene matches: 3. Germline V gives CDR1 SGHAT, CDR2 FQNNGV. Study conclusions and caveats: Greater diversity and more naive CD4+ cells were seen in long-lived donors than in aged donors. No one knew whether donors had CMV, which possibly confounded expanded clonotype changes. In these data, TCR beta diversity tracked strongly with naive T cell percentage.

This clonotype came up many times. Its antigen is undetermined. A second PCR of 7 to 11 cycles used a sample-barcoded 5' primer and a J-beta primer mix. Via MiXCR, TCRdb re-called the 5' RACE reads, giving one row per CDR3 protein. This repertoire shows around 1.5 million distinct CDR3 sequences, approximately 38% found once; its top ten account for roughly 7.9%. The clonotype originates from a woman under 30 in good health. What was sequenced was blood. This chain uses TRBV11-2 with TRBJ2-7, with 9 bases lining up with TRBD2. CDR3 in DNA: TGTGCCAGCAGCTTAGCAGCTAGCGGGACCTACGAGCAGTACTTC. Protein product: CASSLAASGTYEQYF.